This T cell receptor beta chain was found in a study of CD8+CD57+ T cells in acquired aplastic anemia. Background on the study: Recorded DNA amounts for sorted CD4+ and CD8+ cells had an average of around 3 ug.

On this clonotype: At one end the junction does not follow the germline gene, possibly because of a read error.

For sequencing, patients were chosen who had shown expansion of CD8+CD57+ cells by flow cytometry. The germline gives CDR1 MNHNS, CDR2 SASEGT. The length of the CDR3 is 15 residues. Both TCR beta VDJ combination and CDR3 sequence profiling were carried out. Genomic DNA was the template for this profiling. Using its own MiXCR run on the reads, TCRdb lists one record per CDR3 protein. This table holds 150,000 to 200,000 distinct CDR3 sequences, roughly 50% found once. The material sequenced was sorted CD4+, CD8+, or CD8+CD57+ T cells (not recorded which) from PBMCs. This receptor was taken from a human donor with aplastic anemia. The chain recombines TRBV6-1 with TRBJ1-2, with a weak D call TRBD1 (6 bases). CDR3 sequence reads: CASSERQEGGYGYAF. CDR3 DNA sequence: TGTGCCAGCAGTGAAAGACAGGAGGGTGGCTATGGCTACGCCTTC.